The present T cell receptor (beta chain) was sequenced within a study of naive and memory T cell subsets listed by TCRdb under 2017. About the investigation overall: Sorted naive and memory T cell subsets from peripheral blood were analyzed in the study using a UMI-based, open-source pipeline for TCR alpha and beta sequencing. The results of the functional CMV T cell responses matched the IgG serology results in every case. RNA was DNase-treated and reverse transcribed with TCR constant-region primers, mostly using SuperScript III. What the study reported, not specific to this receptor: A clonotype was defined as a single alpha or beta chain sequence rather than as a paired alpha/beta receptor. In both CD4 and CD8 cells, the Gini index increased while Shannon and inverse Simpson diversity decreased from naive through CM, EM and EMRA. TCR abundance followed a power law whose exponent differed between naive and memory subsets but was consistent across the three individuals. The repertoire findings for the naive and memory subsets could not be validated against a ground truth, as none was available. RNA-based TCR counts may be influenced by expression changes linked to T cell activation and differentiation. After error correction, only a single occurrence was seen for over 95% of naive TCR sequences, so much steeper abundance distributions were produced than in memory subsets.

Reading the germline V gene (reference sequence) gives CDR1 MNHEY and CDR2 SMNVEV. The CDR3 holds 13 amino acids from the cysteine to the phenylalanine. Left in the record is the CDR3 DNA by itself, 39 bases read in frame from the first base. Trimming removed 2 bases from V and 8 bases from J; the gene matches leave 3 bases unexplained. From the second PCR step on, the TCR alpha and beta chain libraries were amplified in separate reactions. To determine each donor's CMV status, fresh PBMCs were stimulated overnight with CMV viral lysate, and IFNgamma production from CD4+ T cells was then assessed. Miltenyi beads were used first to positively select CD4 T cells, and CD8 T cells were then positively selected from the CD4-negative fraction. After staining for CD3, CD4, CD8, CD45RA, CD27 and a live/dead dye, cells were sorted on a BD Aria II into four subsets based on CD45RA and CD27. A few healthy volunteers provided blood, and the blood of each volunteer was split into CD4 and CD8 T cells and then into four differentiation subsets. Around 120 ml of peripheral blood was drawn per donor, and PBMC were isolated by Ficoll-Paque PLUS density-gradient centrifugation. After sorting, cells were lysed in RLT buffer, RNA was extracted using a Qiagen RNeasy kit, and the extracted RNA was stored at -80 degrees C.

Libraries were made using UMI-ligation and nested PCR. To cover both TRBC1 and TRBC2, the beta constant-region primer consisted of an equimolar mix of two oligonucleotides. Four rounds of PCR were used to amplify ligated cDNA, with nested alpha and beta constant-region primers being used together with the SP2 primer. A single-stranded oligonucleotide containing the SP2 primer and a 12-nucleotide UMI was joined to the 3' end of the cDNA by T4 RNA ligase 1. Incubation of the ligation reaction lasted about 18-25 hours at 16 degrees C. PCR2 was typically performed as a SYBR Green qPCR and was stopped at a predetermined threshold so that over-amplification was prevented. All purifications after the first were performed with Agencourt AMPure XP magnetic beads. Library quantification was done by Qubit, followed by a TapeStation check on which the main peak was expected at around 650 bp. The pooled libraries were sequenced on an Illumina MiSeq using v2 2x251 paired-end kits, which usually yielded about 0.85-2 million reads per sample. Each sample library was pooled at approximately 3.6 nM, and about 5-7.5% PhiX was included to improve cluster recognition. Per the authors' processing: Decombinator assigned V and J genes to Demultiplexor-processed FASTQ reads by tag matching, allowing a single base-pair mismatch. Collapsinator used UMIs to correct both sequencing errors and frequency errors arising from PCR heterogeneity. CDR3Translator translated TCRs and extracted CDR3s from the conserved cysteine to the FGXG phenylalanine, flagging non-productive sequences. Gini, Shannon entropy and inverse Simpson indices were calculated on repertoires that had been subsampled to equal numbers of UMI-defined TCRs. Power-law fits to clonotype abundance distributions were performed by maximum likelihood within the linear range. When run on a single naive CD8 sample, MIGEC and the pipeline yielded similar UMI counts, similar unique TCR numbers and similar clonal distributions. A set of several thousand CMV-associated CDR3 sequences, compiled from VDJdb and a published dataset, was used to search the repertoires. TCRdb ran its own pipeline on the public reads, namely fastp trimming at Q25 and MiXCR clone calling, and kept in-frame beta chains. Duplicate CDR3 protein sequences are folded into a single record with the most common DNA and genes. The V and J calls and clone size come from TCRdb's table, not from the authors' own analysis. Across this sample there are about 22,000 distinct CDR3 sequences, with approximately 10% seen only once. About 20% of the sample is held by the ten biggest clonotypes.

Notes on this clonotype: Its antigen is currently not known. Base qualities are missing; no much larger clone stands one base away.

The chain joins TRBV27 to TRBJ1-3, with 7 bases matching TRBD1. The receptor's source is a human donor in good health. Input material: central memory CD8+ T cells from blood. The cell subset or site label, as the study defines it: central memory, CD45RA- CD27+. At the DNA level, the sequence is TGTGCCAGCAGTTTACGACAGGGCTACACCATATATTTT. It translates as CASSLRQGYTIYF.